The present entry profiles one T cell receptor beta chain with its context. Unique molecular identifiers were attached to individual cDNA molecules during library preparation. Each CDR3 protein gets one entry after TCRdb re-called the RACE reads with MiXCR. Of about 61,000 distinct CDR3 sequences detected, 6.7% appear once; the ten largest clones hold about 1.5%. Sample time point: pre-sensitization, week 0. Described treatment: therapeutic diphenylcyclopropenone sensitization with weekly scalp DPC. The sample belongs to a study of human T cells and chemical hapten exposure. This CDR3 has 13 amino acids. Germline V lookup: CDR1 SQVTM, CDR2 ANQGSEA. V lost 4 bases and J lost 4, with 10 bases in between.

This clonotype was sampled from a woman in her 30s with alopecia areata. Some clones in this sample may be carry-over from other donors' samples. Here the sequenced sample was whole blood, taken in connection with sensitization to the hapten diphenylcyclopropenone (DPC). The chain recombines TRBV29-1 with TRBJ1-4; perhaps TRBD1 as D (5 bases). The CDR3 region has the DNA TGCAGCGTTGGGGGACGGTGTAATGAAAAACTGTTTTTT. Translated, it gives CSVGGRCNEKLFF.